This T cell receptor (beta chain) was found in a study of shared clonotypes between healthy human individuals. Study conclusions and caveats: Apart from blood, nothing was sampled; tissue repertoires likely differ. Since donors were few, the genetic and exposure-history diversity represented was limited.

Some 84 million PBMCs supplied genomic DNA for unsorted samples. Germline CDR1 SNHLY, CDR2 FYNNEI. V was trimmed by 6 bases and J by 3 bases, leaving 18 bases between them. The CDR3 is made up of 16 amino acids. Comment on this clone: Its antigen remains unidentified.

Method: immunoSEQ multiplex PCR; TCRdb's copy keeps in-frame clones and lacks some. The sample lists about 560,000 clones, roughly 79% occurring once. Source material: PBMCs. This TCR derives from a woman between 35 and 50 years old in good health. Some clones in this sample may be carry-over from other donors' samples. The chain is built from TRBV2 and TRBJ1-5; a possible D gene is TRBD1 (6 bases). Here the CDR3 DNA reads TGTGCCAGCAGGGCCCTACAGGGACCAGCCAATCAGCCCCAGCATTTT. This gives the protein CASRALQGPANQPQHF.